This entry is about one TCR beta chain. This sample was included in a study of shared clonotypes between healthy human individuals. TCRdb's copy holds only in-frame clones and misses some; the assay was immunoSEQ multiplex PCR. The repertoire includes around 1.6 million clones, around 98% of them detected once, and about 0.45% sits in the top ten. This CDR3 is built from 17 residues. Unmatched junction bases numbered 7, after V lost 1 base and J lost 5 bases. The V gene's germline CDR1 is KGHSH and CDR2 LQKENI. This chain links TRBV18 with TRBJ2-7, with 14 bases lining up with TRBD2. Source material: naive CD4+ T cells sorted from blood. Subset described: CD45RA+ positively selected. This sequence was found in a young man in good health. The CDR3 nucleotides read TGTGCCAGCTCACCACTTGGGACTAGCGGGAGCCCCCACGAGCAGTACTTC. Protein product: CASSPLGTSGSPHEQYF.